The T cell receptor (beta chain) under discussion was sequenced for a study of OX40 agonist ivuxolimab in advanced cancers. Study overall: It was permissible to have had prior anti-PD-1, anti-PD-L1 or anti-CTLA-4 therapy, and over 35% had some.

Method: immunoSEQ multiplex PCR; TCRdb's copy keeps in-frame clones and lacks some. The table has about 26,000 clones, roughly 90% seen once; the top ten hold approximately 23%. CDR1 and CDR2 (germline): GTSNPN, SVGIG (reference sequence). V lost 2 bases, J lost 4 bases, and 24 bases lay in between. This CDR3 contains 17 residues. Cycle 7 day 1, cycle 4 day 1, and baseline were the timepoints at which blood was sampled. The receptor was derived from an adult with an advanced solid tumor such as melanoma, head and neck, liver or kidney cancer. The chain couples TRBV30 to TRBJ2-7; D is tentatively TRBD1 or TRBD2 (5 bases each). The sequences come from CD4+ or CD8+ T cells sorted from blood, collected in a trial of the OX40 agonist ivuxolimab. As DNA, the CDR3 is TGTGCCTGGAGTTCGCGTCAGGGAGAGGGGCTCCCATACGAGCAGTACTTC. It is translated as CAWSSRQGEGLPYEQYF.